This T cell receptor beta chain was found in a study of T cell responses to AZD1222 COVID-19 vaccine. With regard to this clone: The antigen remains undetermined.

Study-level findings and limits: Without day 14 samples, only post-peak T cell repertoires were studied. Possibly, clonal diversity was underestimated; donors were largely white British and included more females.

The table came from immunoSEQ multiplex PCR; TCRdb's copy has only in-frame clones and leaves some out. The sample lists under 130,000 clones, roughly 82% occurring once. J gave up 2 bases and V 3 bases, and 7 bases lay outside the gene matches. The CDR3 extends over 15 amino acids. The germline CDR1 and CDR2 sequences are DFQATT and SNEGSKA (reference sequence). The TCR originated in an adult in good health. The V call is TRBV20-1, the J call TRBJ1-5; 7 positions match TRBD1. Here the sequenced sample was peripheral blood, taken on day 0 of AZD1222 vaccination. The CDR3 loop reads CSASGGGWGNQPQHF. The CDR3 DNA reads as TGCAGTGCTAGTGGAGGGGGCTGGGGCAATCAGCCCCAGCATTTT.